The 14 T cell receptor beta chains reported below all come from one sample, sequenced in a study of shared clonotypes between healthy human individuals. Clones were read by immunoSEQ multiplex PCR, and TCRdb kept only the in-frame ones, dropping some. The profile shows about 1.1 million clones, roughly 80% of them singletons. Material: memory CD4+ T cells from PBMCs. Subset defined: CD45RA-negative fraction. The source is a man between 18 and 29 years old in good health. Some clones in this sample may be carry-over from other donors' samples.

The rearrangement joins TRBV28 to TRBJ2-3; 11 bases agree with TRBD2. This CDR3 is 17 amino acids long. Germline CDR1 MDHEN, CDR2 SYDVKM. Trimming at V came to 4 bases and at J to 2 bases, leaving 8 bases not matched to a gene. The CDR3 region has the DNA TGTGCCAGCAGTTCCCGCAGACTAGCGGGAATCACAGATACGCAGTATTTT. Its protein is CASSSRRLAGITDTQYF.

This chain links TRBV6-5 with TRBJ2-5; either TRBD1 or TRBD2 may supply D (5 bases each). Looked up from germline, CDR1 is MNHEY and CDR2 is SVGAGI. This CDR3 is 14 amino acids long. The V end lost 7 bases, the J end lost 1 base, and 13 bases lay between the germline ends. CDR3 region: CASNLDGTQETQYF. The CDR3, as DNA: TGTGCCAGCAACCTTGACGGGACCCAAGAGACCCAGTACTTC.

V usage is TRBV29-1 and J usage is TRBJ2-3, with D perhaps TRBD1 or TRBD2 (5 bases each). The CDR3 covers 15 residues. Trimming took 4 bases from V and 2 from J, leaving 16 bases between them. Germline V gene lookup returns CDR1 SQVTM and CDR2 ANQGSEA. Here the CDR3 DNA reads TGCAGCGTTGCGATGTTGAGGGGTAACACAGATACGCAGTATTTT. This codes for CSVAMLRGNTDTQYF.

V usage is TRBV5-4 and J usage is TRBJ1-3; D gene ambiguous. CDR1 SGHNT and CDR2 YYREEE come from the germline V gene (reference sequence). V was clipped by 1 base and J by 0 bases, with 2 bases between them. The CDR3 spans 13 residues. The CDR3 DNA reads as TGTGCCAGCAGCTTGCCCTCTGGAAACACCATATATTTT. Translation: CASSLPSGNTIYF.

The V gene is TRBV5-1, the J gene TRBJ2-1; 10 nucleotides match TRBD2. This CDR3 is 18 amino acids long. V lost 1 base and J lost 2; bases outside the gene matches: 9. The germline V gene has CDR1 SGHRS and CDR2 YFSETQ. The CDR3 reads CASSLRPSGRGTYNEQFF. As DNA, the CDR3 is TGCGCCAGCAGCTTGCGGCCTAGCGGGAGAGGTACCTACAATGAGCAGTTCTTC.

This chain connects TRBV7-2 to TRBJ2-2; 15 bases map to TRBD2. The V segment lost 4 bases and the J segment 6 bases; nucleotides outside the gene matches: 6. CDR3 length equals 17 residues. The germline V gene encodes CDR1 SGHTA and CDR2 FQGNSA. CDR3 DNA: TGTGCCAGCAGCTCCGGACTAGCGGGAGGGCCCGCCGGGGAGCTGTTTTTT. This translates into CASSSGLAGGPAGELFF.

V gene TRBV6-4 combines with J gene TRBJ2-3; D remains ambiguous. The CDR3 consists of 16 residues. The germline V gene encodes CDR1 MRHNA and CDR2 SNTAGT. V was cut by 2 bases and J by 7 bases, with 19 bases left in between. The CDR3 coding sequence is TGTGCCAGCAGTGACGTTAGGAATAATGGGCGGAATACGCAGTATTTT. Residues: CASSDVRNNGRNTQYF.

This clone was picked up a small number of times. The gene calls are TRBV28 and TRBJ2-3; the D gene could be TRBD1 or TRBD2 (6 bases each). The length of the CDR3 is 11 residues. V was cut by 9 bases and J by 7 bases, with 11 bases left in between. Germline CDR1 MDHEN, CDR2 SYDVKM. The CDR3 DNA is TGTGCCAGTAGGGGGGCTTATACGCAGTATTTT. Its protein is CASRGAYTQYF.

CDR3 coding DNA: TGTGCCAGCAGCCCATCGGCGGGAACCAACGTCCTGACTTTC. Protein sequence: CASSPSAGTNVLTF. V gene TRBV9 combines with J gene TRBJ2-6; TRBD2 might be the D (6 bases). The CDR3 has 14 residues. V was cut by 4 bases and J by 8 bases, with 13 bases left in between. Germline V gives CDR1 SGDLS, CDR2 YYNGEE.

The V gene is TRBV5-1, the J gene TRBJ2-5; the match to TRBD1 covers 9 bases. The CDR3 length is 14 residues. Germline CDR1 and CDR2: SGHRS and YFSETQ. The junction had 3 bases not matched to a gene; V was cut back by 4 bases and J by 2 bases. CDR3 amino acids: CASSTTGGQETQYF. CDR3 nucleotides: TGCGCCAGCAGCACGACAGGGGGACAAGAGACCCAGTACTTC.

This clone was recorded only once. V usage is TRBV5-4 and J usage is TRBJ2-4, with D perhaps matching TRBD2 (6 bases). CDR1 and CDR2 from the germline V gene are SGHNT and YYREEE (reference sequence). The ends were cut back, 4 bases at V and 1 base at J, with 15 bases in the middle. The CDR3 covers 16 residues. CDR3 nucleotides: TGTGCCAGCAGCGCGGGATCGGTAGTGGCCAAAAACATTCAGTACTTC. Translating it yields CASSAGSVVAKNIQYF.

The rearrangement joins TRBV7-9 to TRBJ1-2, with D unclear. The CDR3 has 13 residues. The V and J ends lost 1 base and 5 bases respectively, with 8 bases between them. Germline assignment: CDR1 SEHNR and CDR2 FQNEAQ (reference sequence). CDR3 in DNA: TGTGCCAGCAGCTTAGGGGCAGCGTATGGCTACACCTTC. As protein: CASSLGAAYGYTF.

V and J are TRBV4-1 and TRBJ1-3; D perhaps matches TRBD1 (5 bases). The CDR3 runs 15 residues. CDR1 and CDR2 (germline): MGHRA, YSYEKL. Trimming took off 4 bases at V and 0 bases at J, with 10 bases between the two ends. In DNA form, the CDR3 reads TGCGCCAGCAGCCCCGGGACCGACTCTGGAAACACCATATATTTT. Protein: CASSPGTDSGNTIYF.

The chain has TRBV28 and TRBJ2-4; 7 nucleotides match TRBD2. There are 15 residues in the CDR3. The germline V gene encodes CDR1 MDHEN and CDR2 SYDVKM. With 3 bases clipped from V and 1 base from J, the junction kept 3 bases outside the gene matches. CDR3 protein: CASSFNGRAKNIQYF. The DNA for the CDR3 is TGTGCCAGCAGTTTCAACGGGAGGGCCAAAAACATTCAGTACTTC.